The 32 T cell receptor beta chains below were found in one sample sequenced in a study of T cells in Graves' hyperthyroidism and ophthalmopathy. Amplification yielded TCR beta CDR3 regions, with RNA transcripts as the source. The HTBI primer set drove a first-round RT-PCR of the TCR CDR3. TCRdb re-called the multiplex PCR reads with MiXCR, one entry per CDR3 protein. The data hold fewer than 350,000 distinct CDR3 sequences, with 12% to 15% observed a single time. The sequencing input was blood. Source of these receptors: a woman between 45 and 65 years old with Graves' hyperthyroidism that later progressed to Graves' ophthalmopathy.

A note on this clonotype: This clone may be a read error of a much larger clone one base away. The chain has TRBV30 and TRBJ2-7; D not resolved. The CDR3 is 12 amino acids. CDR1 is GTSNPN and CDR2 is SVGIG in the germline V gene (reference sequence). CDR3 in amino acids: CAWRHSTYERYF. The CDR3 DNA is TGTGCCTGGAGGCACAGCACCTACGAGCGGTACTTC.

This clonotype came up many times. V is TRBV7-3 and J is TRBJ2-1; TRBD2 aligns across 11 bases. The V and J ends lost 5 bases and 6 bases, in that order; junction bases with no gene match: 15. Germline CDR1 is SGHTA and CDR2 is FQGTGA. This CDR3 is built from 18 residues. The CDR3 spells CASSPRFSGRGLTNEQFF. The DNA of the CDR3 is TGTGCCAGCAGCCCCCGTTTTAGCGGGAGGGGCCTAACCAATGAGCAGTTCTTC.

This clonotype was detected many times. The V and J genes are TRBV2 and TRBJ2-7; D gene unclear. Germline V CDR1 and CDR2: SNHLY, FYNNEI. V lost 5 bases to trimming and J lost 5 bases, with 10 bases between them. The CDR3 totals 12 residues. The CDR3 here is CASSLLIHEQYF. CDR3 nucleotide sequence: TGTGCCAGCAGTCTTCTCATCCACGAGCAGTACTTC.

This clonotype was observed a few times. The gene calls are TRBV2 and TRBJ2-2; 8 bases are shared with TRBD1. The CDR3 contains 16 residues. The ends lost 1 base at V and 4 bases at J; junction bases unmatched: 5. From germline, CDR1 is SNHLY and CDR2 FYNNEI. CDR3 DNA: TGTGCCAGCAGTGAAGGACAGGGGTGGGCCACCGGGGAGCTGTTTTTT. Residues: CASSEGQGWATGELFF.

The V and J genes are TRBV19 and TRBJ1-5; 7 nucleotides match TRBD1. The CDR3 has 14 residues. Germline assignment: CDR1 LNHDA and CDR2 SQIVND (reference sequence). Unmatched junction bases numbered 6, after V lost 7 bases and J lost 3 bases. The CDR3 bases are TGTGCCAGTACCCCCGGGACAGTCAATCAGCCCCAGCATTTT. Protein: CASTPGTVNQPQHF.

Many counts were recorded for this clonotype. CDR3 sequence (DNA): TGTGCCAGCAGCCACCGTAGCGGGAAGGCCTACAATGAGCAGTTCTTC. Protein: CASSHRSGKAYNEQFF. The V and J genes are TRBV14 and TRBJ2-1; 8 positions agree with TRBD2. The CDR3 covers 16 residues. With V trimmed by 3 bases and J by 2 bases, 6 bases remained unmatched. CDR1 and CDR2 (germline): SGHDN, FVKESK.

This clonotype was observed a few times. This chain links TRBV4-1 with TRBJ1-1, with TRBD1 identical over 10 bases. Germline V gene data show CDR1 as MGHRA and CDR2 as YSYEKL. The CDR3 sequence is 17 residues long. V lost 0 bases, J lost 5 bases, and 9 bases stayed unmatched. The DNA for the CDR3 is TGCGCCAGCAGCCAAGAACCGGCGGGGACAGGGGTAACTGAAGCTTTCTTT. Protein product: CASSQEPAGTGVTEAFF.

The sample holds many counts of this clonotype. The chain links TRBV7-8 to TRBJ2-7; 9 bases are shared with TRBD2. J gave up 7 bases and V 5 bases, and 9 bases lay outside the gene matches. The CDR3 loop spans 14 amino acids. Germline V CDR1 and CDR2: SGHVS, FQNEAQ. For the CDR3, the DNA is TGTGCCAGCAGCGTCTCTAGCGGGATGGGTGAGCAGTACTTC. Encoded protein: CASSVSSGMGEQYF.

In its sample, this clonotype was seen many times. V and J are TRBV24-1 and TRBJ1-4, with TRBD1 identical over 10 bases. Germline loops: CDR1 KGHDR, CDR2 SFDVKD. Trimming at V came to 3 bases and at J to 8 bases, leaving 8 bases not matched to a gene. The CDR3 extends over 16 amino acids. Here the CDR3 reads CATSDPAGTGVEKLFF. CDR3 DNA: TGTGCCACCAGTGATCCCGCCGGGACAGGGGTCGAAAAACTGTTTTTT.

Many counts were recorded for this clonotype. The chain combines TRBV2 with TRBJ1-5; D not certain. The CDR3 sequence is 15 residues long. V shed 1 base and J shed 5 bases, with 12 bases lying between them. The germline V gene has CDR1 SNHLY and CDR2 FYNNEI. The CDR3, as DNA: TGTGCCAGCAGTGAAGGCAAGGTCTACTATCAGCCCCAGCATTTT. This encodes CASSEGKVYYQPQHF.

This clonotype was seen at least ten times. The rearrangement uses TRBV5-1 and TRBJ1-6; a weak D match, TRBD1 (5 bases). The CDR3 is 17 amino acids. In germline, CDR1 is SGHRS, CDR2 YFSETQ. Trimming cost V 4 bases and J 3 bases, with 17 bases left between them. CDR3 nucleotide sequence: TGCGCCAGCAGCCTAGAGGGTATCGGGGGCTATAATTCACCCCTCCACTTT. Translated, it gives CASSLEGIGGYNSPLHF.

Here the CDR3 DNA reads TGTGCCAGCAGCTTGGAGGGACTAGCGGGAGGGAGCGAGCAGTACTTC. Translated: CASSLEGLAGGSEQYF. The chain carries TRBV28 and TRBJ2-7, with 16 positions matching TRBD2. This CDR3 spans 16 amino acids. The germline gives CDR1 MDHEN, CDR2 SYDVKM. V was clipped by 6 bases and J by 6 bases; unmatched bases: 8.

This clonotype was observed a few times. This chain joins TRBV5-1 and TRBJ2-2; a possible D gene is TRBD1 (7 bases). Germline V gene lookup returns CDR1 SGHRS and CDR2 YFSETQ. The CDR3 totals 16 residues. Trimming stripped 6 bases from V and 0 bases from J, with 15 bases between. CDR3 region: CASTKTGEANTGELFF. CDR3 coding DNA: TGCGCCAGCACCAAAACAGGGGAGGCGAACACCGGGGAGCTGTTTTTT.

The chain combines TRBV5-1 with TRBJ1-4; 7 nucleotides match TRBD1. CDR1 and CDR2 from the germline V gene are SGHRS and YFSETQ. The CDR3 totals 16 residues. Trimming at V came to 7 bases and at J to 4 bases, leaving 13 bases not matched to a gene. The CDR3: CASPTPGTEYNEKLFF. The CDR3 nucleotides read TGCGCCAGCCCGACTCCCGGGACAGAGTATAATGAAAAACTGTTTTTT.

The V and J genes are TRBV5-1 and TRBJ1-6; D remains unclear. V was pared by 0 bases and J by 7 bases, with 8 bases between. CDR3 length equals 14 residues. CDR1 is SGHRS, CDR2 YFSETQ, per germline. The CDR3 sequence is CASSLGESNSPLHF. As DNA, the CDR3 is TGCGCCAGCAGCTTGGGTGAGTCGAATTCACCCCTCCACTTT.

The chain couples TRBV7-9 to TRBJ2-1; unclear D gene. V gave up 8 bases and J gave up 5 bases, with 10 bases separating them. The CDR3 covers 12 residues. CDR1 and CDR2 from the germline V gene are SEHNR and FQNEAQ (reference sequence). The CDR3 is CASRRSDNEQFF. DNA of the CDR3: TGTGCCAGCCGCCGATCAGACAATGAGCAGTTCTTC.

V and J are TRBV7-6 and TRBJ2-1, with a weak D call TRBD2 (6 bases). CDR3 length: 14 amino acids. Germline CDR1 is SGHVS and CDR2 is FNYEAQ. V was cut by 5 bases and J by 3 bases, with 11 bases left in between. In nucleotides, the CDR3 is TGTGCCAGCAGCCCCGCCGGGGGCTACAATGAGCAGTTCTTC. Translated, it gives CASSPAGGYNEQFF.

This clonotype was seen only a few times. The genes are TRBV15 and TRBJ2-5; 8 nucleotides align to TRBD2. Germline CDR1 LNHNV, CDR2 YYDKDF (reference sequence). With 8 bases clipped from V and 0 bases from J, the junction kept 8 bases outside the gene matches. The CDR3 covers 15 residues. The CDR3 spells CATPVASGYQETQYF. The CDR3 DNA is TGTGCCACCCCGGTGGCTAGCGGGTACCAAGAGACCCAGTACTTC.

The chain uses TRBV5-1 and TRBJ1-2; the match to TRBD1 covers 10 bases. Germline V gene lookup returns CDR1 SGHRS and CDR2 YFSETQ. With 1 base clipped from V and 5 bases from J, the junction kept 5 bases outside the gene matches. This CDR3 region has 15 residues. As DNA, the CDR3 is TGCGCCAGCAGCTTGAGAGGGGACAGGGGATATGGCTACACCTTC. Translating it yields CASSLRGDRGYGYTF.

In its sample, this clonotype was seen many times. The CDR3 sequence: CASSARLAGAGTDTQYF. CDR3 nucleotides: TGTGCCAGCAGTGCCCGACTAGCGGGAGCCGGCACAGATACGCAGTATTTT. The chain has TRBV28 and TRBJ2-3, with 12 nucleotides matching TRBD2. Germline values: CDR1 MDHEN, CDR2 SYDVKM. This CDR3 has 17 amino acids. V was clipped by 5 bases and J by 1 base; unmatched bases: 7.

This clonotype showed up many times. The rearrangement uses TRBV20-1 and TRBJ2-1, with 7 bases that match TRBD2. With 0 bases clipped from V and 0 bases from J, the junction kept 5 bases outside the gene matches. The V gene's germline CDR1 is DFQATT and CDR2 SNEGSKA (reference sequence). The CDR3 is made up of 16 amino acids. The CDR3 DNA sequence: TGCAGTGCTAGAGATCAGGGCGGGAGCTCCTACAATGAGCAGTTCTTC. This translates into CSARDQGGSSYNEQFF.

This clonotype was seen ten or more times. The chain couples TRBV2 to TRBJ2-5; 7 nucleotides line up with TRBD2. This CDR3 has 13 amino acids. The J segment lost 5 bases and the V segment lost 7 bases, leaving 7 bases of the junction unmatched. The germline V gene encodes CDR1 SNHLY and CDR2 FYNNEI. The CDR3: CASTRGREETQYF. Written as DNA, the CDR3 is TGTGCCAGCACCAGAGGGAGGGAGGAGACCCAGTACTTC.

This clonotype was observed at least ten times. The CDR3: CASSFSSSSEQFF. The CDR3 DNA is TGTGCCAGCAGCTTTTCGTCCAGCAGTGAGCAGTTCTTC. The chain carries TRBV13 and TRBJ2-1, with D uncertain. The CDR3 contains 13 residues. Deletions cut 3 bases from V and 9 bases from J, with 12 bases between. In germline, CDR1 is PRHDT, CDR2 FYEKMQ (reference sequence).

This clonotype was seen many times. This chain links TRBV28 with TRBJ1-1, with D unresolved. This CDR3 region has 15 residues. Trimming removed 2 bases from V and 1 base from J, with 11 bases in between. The V gene's germline CDR1 is MDHEN and CDR2 SYDVKM. CDR3 DNA: TGTGCCAGCAGTTTACAGGTGGGTGGGAACACTGAAGCTTTCTTT. Its protein is CASSLQVGGNTEAFF.

The chain couples TRBV6-1 to TRBJ1-5; 7 bases are shared with TRBD1. Germline assignment: CDR1 MNHNS and CDR2 SASEGT. This CDR3 contains 11 residues. Here the CDR3 reads CAEGAQQPQHF. The CDR3 nucleotides are TGTGCAGAGGGGGCGCAGCAGCCCCAGCATTTT.

This clonotype was found many times. The V call is TRBV20-1, the J call TRBJ2-2; the D is unclear. With 5 bases removed from V and 1 base from J, the gap between germline ends came to 8 bases. The CDR3 sequence is 13 residues long. Germline assignment: CDR1 DFQATT and CDR2 SNEGSKA (reference sequence). The CDR3 protein is CSAVDLNTGELFF. The DNA of the CDR3 is TGCAGTGCTGTCGACTTGAACACCGGGGAGCTGTTTTTT.

As regards this clonotype: A much larger clone sits a single nucleotide away, making a read error possible. The chain links TRBV20-1 to TRBJ1-1; D is possibly TRBD1 (5 bases). The germline gives CDR1 DFQATT, CDR2 SNEGSKA (reference sequence). The CDR3 is made up of 13 amino acids. Here the CDR3 reads CSERRGWSTEAYF. The CDR3, as DNA: TGCAGTGAAAGGCGGGGCTGGAGCACTGAAGCTTACTTT.

This clonotype was seen many times. This chain links TRBV29-1 with TRBJ1-1; D is perhaps TRBD1 (6 bases). Germline V gene sequence: CDR1 SQVTM, CDR2 ANQGSEA. Trimming pared 6 bases from V and 1 base from J, leaving 9 bases between. This CDR3 is 12 amino acids long. The CDR3 sequence: CSVVTGNTEAFF. For the CDR3, the DNA is TGCAGCGTCGTGACAGGGAACACTGAAGCTTTCTTT.

This clonotype was detected many times. The CDR3 here is CASRRTSGTGGPDTQYF. The CDR3 nucleotides are TGTGCCAGCAGGAGGACTAGCGGAACCGGGGGCCCAGATACGCAGTATTTT. V and J are TRBV12-3 or TRBV12-4 and TRBJ2-3, with 10 positions matching TRBD2. CDR3 length: 17 residues. Trimming took 6 bases from V and 4 from J; bases not matched to a gene: 13.

This clonotype was observed at least ten times. This chain joins TRBV28 and TRBJ2-1; tentative D call: TRBD1 (6 bases). Looked up from germline, CDR1 is MDHEN and CDR2 is SYDVKM. V lost 3 bases and J lost 2, with 8 bases in between. The CDR3 is 14 amino acids. The CDR3 protein is CASSFQGTYNEQFF. In DNA, the CDR3 is TGTGCCAGCAGTTTCCAGGGGACCTACAATGAGCAGTTCTTC.

This clonotype has a count of ten or more. This sequence joins TRBV28 and TRBJ1-1; D ambiguous. The germline CDR1 and CDR2 sequences are MDHEN and SYDVKM. The length of the CDR3 is 11 residues. Trimming removed 4 bases at V and 8 bases at J, with 8 bases between. CDR3 protein: CASSSEPEAFF. The CDR3 DNA follows: TGTGCCAGCAGTTCCGAACCCGAAGCTTTCTTT. The full variable domain, rest sourced from reference TRBV28 and TRBJ1-1, is DVKVTQSSRYLVKRTGEKVFLECVQDMDHENMFWYRQDPGLGLRLIYFSYDVKMKEKGDIPEGYSVSREKKERFSLILESASTNQTSMYLCASSSEPEAFFGQGTRLTVV.

The gene calls are TRBV15 and TRBJ1-6; D is uncertain. V lost 0 bases to trimming and J lost 7 bases, with 16 bases between them. CDR3 length equals 17 residues. Germline loops: CDR1 LNHNV, CDR2 YYDKDF (reference sequence). CDR3 bases: TGTGCCACCAGCAGAGACCTTTCATTGGCCGAAAATTCACCCCTCCACTTT. It translates to CATSRDLSLAENSPLHF.